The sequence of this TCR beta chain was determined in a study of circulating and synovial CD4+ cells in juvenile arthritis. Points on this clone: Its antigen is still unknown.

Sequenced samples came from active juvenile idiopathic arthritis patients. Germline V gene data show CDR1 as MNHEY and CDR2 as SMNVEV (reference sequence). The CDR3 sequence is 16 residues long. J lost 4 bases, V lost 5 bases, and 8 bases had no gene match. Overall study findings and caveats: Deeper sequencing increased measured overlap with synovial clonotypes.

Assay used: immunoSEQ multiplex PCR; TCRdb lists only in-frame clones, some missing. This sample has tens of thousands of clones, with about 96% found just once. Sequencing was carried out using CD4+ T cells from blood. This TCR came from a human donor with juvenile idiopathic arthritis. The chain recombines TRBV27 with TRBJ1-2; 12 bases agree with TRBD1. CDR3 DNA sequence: TGTGCCAGCAGTGGCCGGGACAGGGGGCCTATCTATGGCTACACCTTC. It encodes CASSGRDRGPIYGYTF.